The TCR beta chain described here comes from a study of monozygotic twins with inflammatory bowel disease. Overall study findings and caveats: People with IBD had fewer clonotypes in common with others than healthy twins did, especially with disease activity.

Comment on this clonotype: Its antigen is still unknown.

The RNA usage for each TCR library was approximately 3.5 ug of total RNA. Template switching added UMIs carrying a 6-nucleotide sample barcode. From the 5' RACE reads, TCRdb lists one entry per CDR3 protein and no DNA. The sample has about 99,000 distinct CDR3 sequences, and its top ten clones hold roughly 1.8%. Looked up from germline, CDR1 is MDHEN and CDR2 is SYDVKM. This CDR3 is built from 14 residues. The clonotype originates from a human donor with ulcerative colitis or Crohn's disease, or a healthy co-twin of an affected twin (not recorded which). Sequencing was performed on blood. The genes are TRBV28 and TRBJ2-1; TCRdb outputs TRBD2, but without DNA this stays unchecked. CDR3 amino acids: CASKAGGRYNEQFF.